This passage covers 5 T cell receptor beta chains from one sample sequenced in a study of blood T cell repertoires in COVID-19. Sequenced by immunoSEQ multiplex PCR; TCRdb stores in-frame clones only, minus some. The profile shows 70,000 to 85,000 clones, 91% of them singletons. Specimen: peripheral blood. Source of these receptors: a woman between 55 and 75 years old with active COVID-19.

The V call is TRBV30, the J call TRBJ2-3; TRBD2 agrees at 16 bases. The V segment lost 5 bases and the J segment 4 bases; nucleotides outside the gene matches: 9. This CDR3 contains 17 residues. In germline, CDR1 is GTSNPN, CDR2 SVGIG (reference sequence). The CDR3 DNA reads TGTGCCTGGGGTCGTGGGACTAGCGGGAGGGACGCAGATACGCAGTATTTT. Amino acids: CAWGRGTSGRDADTQYF.

Concerning this clone: The same CDR3 also results from other DNA sequences found in this sample. The chain combines TRBV6-2 or TRBV6-3 with TRBJ1-5, with TRBD1 as a possible D gene (6 bases). The CDR3 contains 12 residues. Per germline, CDR1 MNHEY and CDR2 SVGEGT. Trimming cost V 4 bases and J 7 bases, with 8 bases left between them. Written as DNA, the CDR3 is TGTGCCAGCAGTTTTGGGGGCCAGCCCCAGCATTTT. It encodes CASSFGGQPQHF.

Notes on this clone: A junction end diverges from the germline sequence, so it may reflect a read error. V and J are TRBV28 and TRBJ2-7; D perhaps matches TRBD2 (5 bases). CDR3 size: 13 residues. Germline loops: CDR1 MDHEN, CDR2 SYDVKM. The chain's CDR3 is CASSRGPRREQHF. The CDR3 nucleotides read TGTGCCAGCAGTAGAGGGCCAAGAAGGGAGCAGCACTTC.

This sequence joins TRBV28 and TRBJ2-2, with 7 bases that match TRBD2. The ends lost 6 bases at V and 3 bases at J; junction bases unmatched: 7. The CDR3 has 15 residues. The V gene's germline CDR1 is MDHEN and CDR2 SYDVKM. The CDR3 here is CASRIPGRDTGELFF. The DNA of the CDR3 is TGTGCCAGCAGAATACCAGGGAGGGACACCGGGGAGCTGTTTTTT.

This chain uses TRBV2 with TRBJ2-5; maybe TRBD2 (5 bases). Germline CDR1 SNHLY, CDR2 FYNNEI. The CDR3 sequence is 14 residues long. With 4 bases removed from V and 5 bases from J, the gap between germline ends came to 14 bases. CDR3 loop: CASSGARGDETQYF. The CDR3 DNA reads as TGTGCCAGCAGTGGGGCCCGGGGAGATGAGACCCAGTACTTC.